This TCR beta chain was identified during a study of glioma-infiltrating T cells. Study-wide results and limits: Very few CDR3 sequences were shared between tissue and blood.

From germline, CDR1 is MGHDK and CDR2 SYGVNS. V shed 2 bases and J shed 1 base, with 3 bases lying between them. The CDR3 loop spans 12 amino acids. TCR alpha and beta CDR3 regions were amplified from RNA using iRepertoire nested multiplex PCR. One-step reverse transcription and amplification started from around 100-400 ng of tissue mRNA or PBMC total RNA. From the multiplex PCR reads, TCRdb called clonotypes with MiXCR, one entry per CDR3 protein. There are some 180,000 distinct CDR3 sequences in the sample; more than 30% occur only once, and roughly a fifth lies in the top ten. This clonotype was found many times. Antigen: not known.

Sequenced material: glioma tissue, nonneoplastic brain tissue, or PBMCs (not recorded which). The origin of this receptor is a human donor with low-grade glioma or glioblastoma, undergoing nonglioma brain surgery, or in good health (not recorded which). The V gene is TRBV25-1, the J gene TRBJ2-7, with D hard to call. CDR3 residues: CASSEQSYEQYF. The CDR3 nucleotides are TGTGCCAGCAGTGAACAATCCTACGAGCAGTACTTC.